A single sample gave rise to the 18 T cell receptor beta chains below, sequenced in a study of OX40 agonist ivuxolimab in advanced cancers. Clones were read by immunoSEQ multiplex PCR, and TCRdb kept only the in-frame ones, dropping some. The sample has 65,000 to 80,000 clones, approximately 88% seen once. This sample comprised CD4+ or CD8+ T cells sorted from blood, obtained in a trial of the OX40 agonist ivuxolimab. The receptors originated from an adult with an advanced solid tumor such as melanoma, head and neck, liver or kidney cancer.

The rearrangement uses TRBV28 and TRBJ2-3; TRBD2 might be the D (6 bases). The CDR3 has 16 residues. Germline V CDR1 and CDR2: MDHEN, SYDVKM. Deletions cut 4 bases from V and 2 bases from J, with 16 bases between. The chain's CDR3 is CASSSPGGVSTDTQYF. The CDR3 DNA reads TGTGCCAGCAGTTCCCCGGGCGGGGTATCCACAGATACGCAGTATTTT.

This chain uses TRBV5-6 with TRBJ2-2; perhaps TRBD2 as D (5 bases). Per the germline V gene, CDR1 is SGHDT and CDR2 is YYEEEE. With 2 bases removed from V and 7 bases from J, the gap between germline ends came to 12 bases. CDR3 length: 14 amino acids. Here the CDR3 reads CASSFGLTNGELFF. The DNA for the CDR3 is TGTGCCAGCAGCTTTGGACTGACAAACGGGGAGCTGTTTTTT.

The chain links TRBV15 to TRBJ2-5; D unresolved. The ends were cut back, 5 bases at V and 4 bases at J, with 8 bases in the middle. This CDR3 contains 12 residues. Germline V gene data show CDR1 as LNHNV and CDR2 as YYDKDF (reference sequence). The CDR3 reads CATSLRGETQYF. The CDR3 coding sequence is TGTGCCACCAGCTTGAGAGGAGAGACCCAGTACTTC.

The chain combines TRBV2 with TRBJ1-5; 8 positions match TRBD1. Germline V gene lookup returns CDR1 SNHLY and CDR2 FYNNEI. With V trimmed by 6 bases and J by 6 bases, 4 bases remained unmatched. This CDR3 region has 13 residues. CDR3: CASRETGVQPQHF. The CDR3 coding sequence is TGTGCCAGCAGGGAGACAGGGGTTCAGCCCCAGCATTTT.

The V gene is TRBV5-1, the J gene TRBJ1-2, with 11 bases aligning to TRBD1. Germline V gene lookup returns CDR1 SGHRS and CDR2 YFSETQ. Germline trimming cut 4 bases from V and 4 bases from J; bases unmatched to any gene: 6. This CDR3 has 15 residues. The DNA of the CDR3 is TGCGCCAGCAGCCCAGGGACAGGGGGAGGCTATGGCTACACCTTC. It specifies CASSPGTGGGYGYTF.

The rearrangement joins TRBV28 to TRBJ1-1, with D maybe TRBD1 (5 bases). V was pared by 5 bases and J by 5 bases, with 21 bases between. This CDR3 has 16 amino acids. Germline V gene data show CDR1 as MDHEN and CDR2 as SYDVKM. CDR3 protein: CASSGTGPSVDTEAFF. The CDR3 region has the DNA TGTGCCAGCAGTGGTACAGGCCCCTCTGTTGATACTGAAGCTTTCTTT.

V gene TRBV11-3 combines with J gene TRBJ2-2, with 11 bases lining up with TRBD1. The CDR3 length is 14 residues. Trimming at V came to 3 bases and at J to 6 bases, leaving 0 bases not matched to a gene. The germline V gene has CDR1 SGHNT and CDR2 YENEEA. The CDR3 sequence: CASSLGQGAGELFF. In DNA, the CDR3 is TGTGCCAGCAGCTTGGGACAGGGGGCCGGGGAGCTGTTTTTT.

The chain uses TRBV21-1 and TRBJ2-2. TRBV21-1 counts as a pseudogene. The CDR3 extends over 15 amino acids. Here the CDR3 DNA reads TGTGCCAGCAGCAACGGGCTGAGAATCACCGGGGAGCTGTTTTTT. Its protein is CASSNGLRITGELFF.

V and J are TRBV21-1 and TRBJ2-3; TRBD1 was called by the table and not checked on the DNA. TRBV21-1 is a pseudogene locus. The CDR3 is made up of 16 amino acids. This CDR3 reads CASSQRDRGPTDTQYF. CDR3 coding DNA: TGTGCCAGCAGCCAGCGGGACAGGGGGCCCACAGATACGCAGTATTTT.

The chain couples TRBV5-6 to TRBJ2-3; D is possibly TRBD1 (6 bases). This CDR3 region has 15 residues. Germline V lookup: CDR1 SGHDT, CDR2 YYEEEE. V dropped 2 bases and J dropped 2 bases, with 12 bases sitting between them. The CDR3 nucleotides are TGTGCCAGCAGCTTCCAGGGGTGGGACACAGATACGCAGTATTTT. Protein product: CASSFQGWDTDTQYF.

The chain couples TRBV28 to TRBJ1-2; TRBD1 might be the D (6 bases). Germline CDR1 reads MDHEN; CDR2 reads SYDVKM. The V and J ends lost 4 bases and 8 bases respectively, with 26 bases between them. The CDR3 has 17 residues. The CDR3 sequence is CASSSGAGRGVRQGYTF. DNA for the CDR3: TGTGCCAGCAGTTCAGGGGCAGGGCGAGGGGTACGGCAAGGCTACACCTTC.

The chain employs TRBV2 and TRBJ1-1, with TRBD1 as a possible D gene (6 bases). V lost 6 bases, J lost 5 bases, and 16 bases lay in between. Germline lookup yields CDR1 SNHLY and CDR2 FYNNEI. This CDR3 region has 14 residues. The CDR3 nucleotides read TGTGCCAGCAGGCGACAGGAAGCGGGGACTGAAGCTTTCTTT. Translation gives CASRRQEAGTEAFF.

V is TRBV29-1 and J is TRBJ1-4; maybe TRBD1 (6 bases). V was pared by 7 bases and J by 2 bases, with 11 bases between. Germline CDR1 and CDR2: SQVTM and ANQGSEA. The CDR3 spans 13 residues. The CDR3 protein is CSASTGTNEKLFF. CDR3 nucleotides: TGCAGCGCTTCGACAGGTACTAATGAAAAACTGTTTTTT.

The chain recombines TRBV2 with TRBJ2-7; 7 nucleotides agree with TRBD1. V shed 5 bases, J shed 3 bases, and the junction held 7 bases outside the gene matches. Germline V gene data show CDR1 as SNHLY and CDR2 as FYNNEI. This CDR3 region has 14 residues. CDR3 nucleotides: TGTGCCAGCAGTCGGGACAGCCAGAACTACGAGCAGTACTTC. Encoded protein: CASSRDSQNYEQYF.

The CDR3 region is CASSPPDSSPHQPQHF. In nucleotides, the CDR3 is TGTGCCAGCTCACCACCGGACAGTTCCCCCCATCAGCCCCAGCATTTT. The gene calls are TRBV18 and TRBJ1-5; tentatively, D is TRBD1 (6 bases). Germline V gene lookup returns CDR1 KGHSH and CDR2 LQKENI. This CDR3 has 16 residues. Between the trimmed V and J ends, which lost 0 bases and 5 bases, there was a span of 14 bases.

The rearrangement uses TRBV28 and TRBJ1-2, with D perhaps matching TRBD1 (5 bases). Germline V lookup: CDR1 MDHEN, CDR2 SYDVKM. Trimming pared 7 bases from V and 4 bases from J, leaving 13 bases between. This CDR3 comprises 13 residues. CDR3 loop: CASITGTGYGYTF. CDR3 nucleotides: TGTGCCAGCATCACGGGGACTGGCTATGGCTACACCTTC.

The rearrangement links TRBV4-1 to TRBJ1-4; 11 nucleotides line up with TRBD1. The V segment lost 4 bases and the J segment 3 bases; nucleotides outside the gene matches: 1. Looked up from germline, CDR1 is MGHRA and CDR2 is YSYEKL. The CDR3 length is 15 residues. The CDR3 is CASSRTGGPNEKLFF. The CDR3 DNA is TGCGCCAGCAGCCGGACAGGGGGCCCTAATGAAAAACTGTTTTTT.

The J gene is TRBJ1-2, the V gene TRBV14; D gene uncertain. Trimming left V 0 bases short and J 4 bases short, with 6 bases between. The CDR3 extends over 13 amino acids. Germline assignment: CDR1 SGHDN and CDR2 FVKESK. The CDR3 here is CASSQDRGYGYTF. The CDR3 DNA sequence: TGTGCCAGCAGCCAAGATCGGGGCTATGGCTACACCTTC.